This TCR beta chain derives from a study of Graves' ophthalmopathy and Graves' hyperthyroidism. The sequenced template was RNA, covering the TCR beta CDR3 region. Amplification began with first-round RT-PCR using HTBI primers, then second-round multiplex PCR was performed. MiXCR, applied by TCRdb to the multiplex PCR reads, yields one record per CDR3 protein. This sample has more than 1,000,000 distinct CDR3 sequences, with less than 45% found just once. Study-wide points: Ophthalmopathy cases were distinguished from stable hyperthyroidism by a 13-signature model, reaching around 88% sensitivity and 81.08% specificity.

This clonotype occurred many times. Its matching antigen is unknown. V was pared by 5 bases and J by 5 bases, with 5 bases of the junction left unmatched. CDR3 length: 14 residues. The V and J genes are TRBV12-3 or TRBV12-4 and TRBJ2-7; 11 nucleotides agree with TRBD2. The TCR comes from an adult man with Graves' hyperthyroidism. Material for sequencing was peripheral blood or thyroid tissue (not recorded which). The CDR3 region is CASSAGTSGHEQYF. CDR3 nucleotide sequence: TGTGCCAGCAGTGCCGGGACTAGCGGACACGAGCAGTACTTC.